The entry below describes one T cell receptor beta chain. This record belongs to a study of OX40 agonist ivuxolimab in advanced cancers. Trimming removed 10 bases from V and 6 bases from J; junction bases left unmatched: 11. This CDR3 is built from 13 residues. CDR1 and CDR2 from the germline V gene are MDHEN and SYDVKM. TCRdb's table, derived via immunoSEQ multiplex PCR, lists solely in-frame clones and lacks some. The sample lists roughly 13,000 clones, about 94% seen once, with 20% to 25% in the top ten. Sequencing was performed on CD4+ or CD8+ T cells sorted from blood, taken in a trial of the OX40 agonist ivuxolimab. The receptor was isolated from an adult with an advanced solid tumor such as melanoma, head and neck, liver or kidney cancer. This chain connects TRBV28 to TRBJ2-5; 7 nucleotides agree with TRBD1. As DNA, the CDR3 is TGTGCCACCATTCCGGGACAGATCAAGACCCAGTACTTC. This codes for CATIPGQIKTQYF. The full variable domain, in which reference TRBV28 and TRBJ2-5 provide the parts outside the CDR3, is DVKVTQSSRYLVKRTGEKVFLECVQDMDHENMFWYRQDPGLGLRLIYFSYDVKMKEKGDIPEGYSVSREKKERFSLILESASTNQTSMYLCATIPGQIKTQYFGPGTRLLVL.